The 9 T cell receptor beta chains listed next were all sequenced from one sample in a study of control samples from healthy donors and cancer patients. Sequenced by immunoSEQ multiplex PCR; TCRdb stores in-frame clones only, minus some. The profile covers about 170,000 clones, with approximately 90% appearing a single time and more than 10% taken by the ten largest. The material sequenced was blood. These receptors all stem from a man aged 25 to 40 in good health.

The chain carries TRBV12-3 or TRBV12-4 and TRBJ2-7; D not certain. The CDR3 covers 13 residues. V dropped 1 base and J dropped 0 bases, with 4 bases sitting between them. The CDR3 coding sequence is TGTGCCAGCAGTTTAGGAAGCTCCTACGAGCAGTACTTC. Its protein is CASSLGSSYEQYF.

This chain connects TRBV9 to TRBJ1-3, with unresolved D. V was clipped by 3 bases and J by 4 bases, with 14 bases between them. CDR3 length: 15 residues. Per the germline V gene, CDR1 is SGDLS and CDR2 is YYNGEE. In DNA form, the CDR3 reads TGTGCCAGCAGCGGCTCGGGTGGGTCCGGAAACACCATATATTTT. Amino acid sequence: CASSGSGGSGNTIYF.

This clone has just one count. V is TRBV7-8 and J is TRBJ2-7; D might be TRBD1 (5 bases). The V end was cut by 1 base, the J end by 7 bases, with 14 bases between. The CDR3 totals 14 residues. Germline V gene sequence: CDR1 SGHVS, CDR2 FQNEAQ. Here the CDR3 reads CASSLGRQSWEQYF. The DNA for the CDR3 is TGTGCCAGCAGCTTAGGCCGACAGAGCTGGGAGCAGTACTTC.

The chain joins TRBV7-2 to TRBJ1-5; possible D gene TRBD1, 6 bases. This CDR3 has 15 residues. With 5 bases removed from V and 2 bases from J, the gap between germline ends came to 13 bases. The germline V gene encodes CDR1 SGHTA and CDR2 FQGNSA. CDR3 nucleotides: TGTGCCAGCAGCCCACAGGGTGGGCGCAATCAGCCCCAGCATTTT. It translates to CASSPQGGRNQPQHF.

This chain connects TRBV30 to TRBJ1-5; maybe TRBD1 (6 bases). This CDR3 has 15 residues. Between the trimmed V and J ends, which lost 2 bases and 3 bases, there was a span of 14 bases. The germline V gene has CDR1 GTSNPN and CDR2 SVGIG (reference sequence). The CDR3 bases are TGTGCCTGGAGTAAAGAGGACAGACCCAATCAGCCCCAGCATTTT. Translated, it gives CAWSKEDRPNQPQHF.

As for this clone: Other DNA sequences within the sample encode an identical CDR3. This chain connects TRBV5-1 to TRBJ1-4; D is perhaps TRBD1 (5 bases). This CDR3 comprises 14 residues. Trimming removed 0 bases from V and 5 bases from J, with 8 bases in between. Per germline, CDR1 SGHRS and CDR2 YFSETQ. The CDR3 spells CASSLGGGNEKLFF. CDR3 DNA: TGCGCCAGCAGCTTGGGTGGGGGAAATGAAAAACTGTTTTTT.

The CDR3 loop reads CASTSGRFGELFF. CDR3 in DNA: TGTGCCAGCACCTCCGGGCGGTTCGGGGAGCTGTTTTTT. This chain connects TRBV5-6 to TRBJ2-2; D gene uncertain. The germline CDR1 and CDR2 sequences are SGHDT and YYEEEE. This CDR3 is built from 13 residues. V lost 6 bases and J lost 7, with 13 bases in between.

The chain joins TRBV4-1 to TRBJ1-5; weak D call: TRBD1 (5 bases). V was clipped by 1 base and J by 1 base, with 11 bases between them. Germline lookup yields CDR1 MGHRA and CDR2 YSYEKL. The CDR3 has 16 residues. CDR3 DNA: TGCGCCAGCAGCCAAGTGGAGGACAACAGCAATCAGCCCCAGCATTTT. Residues: CASSQVEDNSNQPQHF.

The J gene is TRBJ1-3, the V gene TRBV5-4; D remains ambiguous. The germline gives CDR1 SGHNT, CDR2 YYREEE (reference sequence). The CDR3 covers 15 residues. V lost 1 base and J lost 3, with 11 bases in between. The CDR3 spells CASSLQAAHGNTIYF. The CDR3 DNA reads TGTGCCAGCAGCTTGCAGGCAGCGCATGGAAACACCATATATTTT.